These 3 T cell receptor beta chains were all obtained from the same sample, sequenced in a study of shared clonotypes between healthy human individuals. TCRdb's table, derived via immunoSEQ multiplex PCR, lists solely in-frame clones and lacks some. The sample records roughly 2 million clones, approximately 96% being singletons. The sequenced sample consisted of naive CD4+ T cells sorted from blood. Regarding subset: CD45RA+ positively selected. Receptors originate from a man younger than 30 in good health.

A word on this clone: This same CDR3 is encoded by further DNA sequences in the sample. The V and J genes are TRBV19 and TRBJ1-5; perhaps TRBD1 as D (6 bases). The CDR3 consists of 14 residues. The germline V gene encodes CDR1 LNHDA and CDR2 SQIVND (reference sequence). V was clipped by 0 bases and J by 7 bases, with 10 bases between them. In DNA form, the CDR3 reads TGTGCCAGTAGTATAGATGGGGGGGGCCAGCCCCAGCATTTT. This translates into CASSIDGGGQPQHF. Looking up the rest from reference TRBV19 and TRBJ1-5 gives the full variable domain: DGGITQSPKYLFRKEGQNVTLSCEQNLNHDAMYWYRQDPGQGLRLIYYSQIVNDFQKGDIAEGYSVSREKKESFPLTVTSAQKNPTAFYLCASSIDGGGQPQHFGDGTRLSIL.

A word on this clone: This sample also contains other DNA sequences that code for the same CDR3. The chain employs TRBV28 and TRBJ2-5; 11 nucleotides align to TRBD1. The CDR3 is made up of 13 amino acids. The V and J ends lost 6 bases and 7 bases, in that order; junction bases with no gene match: 4. From germline, CDR1 is MDHEN and CDR2 SYDVKM. This chain's CDR3 is CASRGQGEGTQYF. The CDR3 DNA is TGTGCCAGCAGGGGACAGGGGGAAGGGACCCAGTACTTC.

The CDR3 here is CASSPTPVFGANVLTF. The CDR3 DNA reads TGTGCCAGCAGTCCGACTCCAGTCTTCGGGGCCAACGTCCTGACTTTC. This chain joins TRBV2 and TRBJ2-6, with no clear D. The CDR3 runs to 16 residues. The V gene lost 5 bases and the J gene lost 4 bases, with 15 bases spanning the gap. CDR1 SNHLY and CDR2 FYNNEI come from the germline V gene.